This T cell receptor (beta chain) was recorded in a study of T cell responses to AZD1222 COVID-19 vaccine (dated by TCRdb to the early 2020s). Regarding the study in general: TCR sequencing covered more than 230 trial participants: 200 to 220 given two doses of AZD1222 and some 25 given two doses of MenACWY control vaccine. Trial participants were enrolled into age subgroups of 18-55, 56-69 and 70-plus years, which contained about 150, 28 and 57 TCR-sequenced participants, respectively.

About this clone itself: It lacks a known antigen. It has no much larger one-base neighbor in the sample; base qualities were not kept.

The CDR3 regions of human TCRbeta chains were analyzed by immunosequencing. Under the source paper's analysis protocol: Repertoire TCRs were checked for matches against a reference library of SARS-CoV-2-specific TCRs that had been generated using the MIRA antigen-specificity platform. Breadth was defined as the fraction of unique TCRs that were SARS-CoV-2-associated, and depth was defined as the fraction of total T cells that were SARS-CoV-2-associated. Using the MIRA data, every spike-specific TCR was mapped to the spike region that the TCR reacted to and assigned to either a CD4 or a CD8 class. Log10-transformed breadth and depth values were compared by one-way ANOVA with Sidak's multiple comparisons tests. What TCRdb holds here is the immuneACCESS table cut down to in-frame rearrangements. Part of the clones is not present; checked against another copy, under half of the missing clones reflect an unresolved V gene, and the others are unexplained. V and J calls and clone size are given by that table; D and trimming were obtained from the DNA. The sample includes about 160,000 clones, with around 90% observed a single time. Together, the top ten hold 4.4% of the sample.

The germline V gene encodes CDR1 SGHTA and CDR2 FQGNSA. From the cysteine through the phenylalanine, the CDR3 covers 13 amino acids. This entry keeps only the CDR3 DNA: 39 bases, framed from base 1. V has 4 bases trimmed and J has 2 bases trimmed; junction bases matching no gene number 1. On the study overall, not on this receptor specifically: CD4 TCRs associated with the vaccine covered the entire spike protein, and the dominant responses were in regions 160-218 and 743-854. Conclusions about previously exposed vaccinees are limited because only six or seven AZD1222 recipients were SARS-CoV-2 seropositive at baseline. Nearly half of unique spike-specific TCRs reportedly recognized epitopes outside regions mutated in the B.1.351 and B.1.1.7 variants. After two AZD1222 doses, both the breadth and the depth of spike-specific TCRs were significantly higher than at day 0 and than in MenACWY recipients. Because no samples from the day 14 peak response were available, repertoires could be characterized only after the peak T cell response. The 56-69-year group was small, and its depth increase did not reach significance, likely because of low power. Most participants were white British and females outnumbered males, and the authors suggested that clonal diversity may have been underestimated.

What the time point label conveys for this sample: baseline before first vaccination. Reading the label with the study, this specimen's treatment or condition is: meningococcal conjugate vaccine given as trial control. Vaccinee samples were obtained from the UK trials COV001 and COV002, which included a single-blind randomized controlled phase 2/3 trial of AZD1222 (ChAdOx1 nCoV-19) in healthy adults. For TCRbeta chain sequencing, PBMC samples from trial participants were taken at day 0 and at day 28 after the second dose. The sequences come from peripheral blood, collected on day 0 of MenACWY control vaccination. The chain couples TRBV7-2 to TRBJ2-5; TRBD2 fits 7 bases in the junction. The sequence was obtained from an adult in good health. The sequenced DNA is TGTGCCAGCAGCTCGGGACTACAAGAGACCCAGTACTTC. Its translation is CASSSGLQETQYF.